A selection of T cell receptor beta chains follows, all from one sample in a study of T cell responses to AZD1222 COVID-19 vaccine. Produced via immunoSEQ multiplex PCR; TCRdb's table is partial and in-frame only. The data hold around 100,000 clones, with 88% observed a single time. The sequencing used peripheral blood, collected on day 0 of AZD1222 vaccination. Receptors originate from an adult in good health. Each CDR3 is given with its conserved first and last residue. D genes are given only for firm matches. The size of a clone is reported for some rows only, either as once, few or many, or as a class for expanded clones.

V,J,size,D,DNA,CDR3
TRBV7-9,TRBJ1-1,.,.,TGTGCCAGCAGCTTGGGGCTTTGGGACACTGAAGCTTTCTTT,CASSLGLWDTEAFF
TRBV6-5,TRBJ2-1,.,TRBD2,TGTGCCAGCAGCCCGGCCGGGGGGTCCCAGTTCTTC,CASSPAGGSQFF
TRBV4-2,TRBJ1-1,.,.,TGTGCCAGCAGCCCCCCGGCAGGCTGGAACACTGAAGCTTTCTTT,CASSPPAGWNTEAFF
TRBV19,TRBJ2-5,.,TRBD1,TGTGCCAGTAGTATCGACAGGGGGGAGACCCAGTACTTC,CASSIDRGETQYF
TRBV5-1,TRBJ1-4,few,.,TGCGCCAGCAGCTGGTCAGGGGCCCCTCGTGAAAAACTGTTTTTT,CASSWSGAPREKLFF
TRBV30,TRBJ2-3,once,TRBD2,TGTGCCTGGAGTCCCCCGGGACTAGCGGGAGGTCCCTCTAGCACAGATACGCAGTATTTT,CAWSPPGLAGGPSSTDTQYF
TRBV10-3,TRBJ1-3,once,.,TGTGCCATCCGAGGGGACTCTGGAAACACCATATATTTT,CAIRGDSGNTIYF
TRBV3-1/TRBV3-2,TRBJ1-5,.,.,TGTGCCAGCAGCCAAGGGGGACTCCGGCCCCAGCATTTT,CASSQGGLRPQHF
TRBV11-3,TRBJ1-2,.,.,TGTGCCAGCAGCCCAAGGGGCCAGGTTGAAACTCCTAACTATGGCTACACCTTC,CASSPRGQVETPNYGYTF
TRBV7-9,TRBJ1-5,.,.,TGTGCCAGCAGCTTCGGGGGGCTAGGGGGCAATCAGCCCCAGCATTTT,CASSFGGLGGNQPQHF
TRBV5-6,TRBJ1-6,few,.,TGTGCCAGCAGCTTCCCGCGAGGGATGGATAATTCACCCCTCCACTTT,CASSFPRGMDNSPLHF
TRBV3-1/TRBV3-2,TRBJ2-7,.,.,TGTGCCAGCAGCCAAGAAGGACGGGAGCAGTACTTC,CASSQEGREQYF
TRBV6-2/TRBV6-3,TRBJ1-2,.,.,TGTGCCAGCAGTACTGACCCTACCGCCAACTATGGCTACACCTTC,CASSTDPTANYGYTF
TRBV15,TRBJ1-1,.,.,TGTGCCACCAGCAGAGATGCGGAGAGGGGTGAAGCTTTCTTT,CATSRDAERGEAFF
TRBV6-6,TRBJ2-5,.,TRBD2,TGTGCCAGCAGTGATAGCGGGGGACAAGAGACCCAGTACTTC,CASSDSGGQETQYF
TRBV9,TRBJ1-1,few,.,TGTGCCAGCAGCCGATCCCAGGGGAACACTGAAGCTTTCTTT,CASSRSQGNTEAFF
TRBV5-1,TRBJ1-6,.,TRBD1,TGCGCCAGCAGCTTATCCATGGGGACAGGGACGACTAATTCACCCCTCCACTTT,CASSLSMGTGTTNSPLHF
TRBV5-1,TRBJ2-7,.,.,TGCGCCAGCAGTCCCCTTCCGGGCAGTTCATACGAGCAGTACTTC,CASSPLPGSSYEQYF
TRBV7-2,TRBJ2-7,few,TRBD2,TGTGCCAGCAGCACAACTAGCGGGATGTACGAGCAGTACTTC,CASSTTSGMYEQYF
TRBV5-1,TRBJ2-5,.,.,TGCGCCAGCAGCTTATCATCAGAGACCCAGTACTTC,CASSLSSETQYF
TRBV18,TRBJ2-2,.,TRBD1,TGTGCCAGCTCACCAATCCGACAGGGCGAGACCGGGGAGCTGTTTTTT,CASSPIRQGETGELFF
TRBV19,TRBJ1-2,.,TRBD1,TGTGCCAGTAGTATATCGCAGGGGGCCCCCTATGGCTACACCTTC,CASSISQGAPYGYTF
TRBV7-9,TRBJ1-1,.,.,TGTGCCAGCAGCTTAAGACAGACGAACACTGAAGCTTTCTTT,CASSLRQTNTEAFF
TRBV23-1,TRBJ1-5,.,.,TGCGCCAGCTCGGGCCAGCATTTT,CASSGQHF
TRBV27,TRBJ2-7,.,TRBD2,TGTGCCAGCAGTGACCTAGCGGGAGTTCCCTACGAGCAGTACTTC,CASSDLAGVPYEQYF
TRBV19,TRBJ1-1,.,TRBD1,TGTGCCAGTAGTTCGCCGCGACAGGGGATGAACACTGAAGCTTTCTTT,CASSSPRQGMNTEAFF
TRBV12-3/TRBV12-4,TRBJ2-7,.,.,TGTGCCAGCAGTTTTTCAGGCCACGAGCAGTACTTC,CASSFSGHEQYF
TRBV6-6,TRBJ1-1,.,.,TGTGCCAGCAGTTCGGCCTCTTATGGAGCTGAAGCTTTCTTT,CASSSASYGAEAFF
TRBV7-9,TRBJ2-7,.,.,TGTGCCCGACGTCTCGAGCAGTACTTC,CARRLEQYF
TRBV11-1,TRBJ1-2,.,.,TGTGCCAGCAGCTTATCCGGGGCCGGCTACACCTTC,CASSLSGAGYTF
TRBV29-1,TRBJ2-7,.,TRBD1,TGCAGCGTCCGACAGGGGTTCCACGAGCAGTACTTC,CSVRQGFHEQYF
TRBV7-3,TRBJ2-2,few,.,TGTGCCAGCAGCTTAAGCTACACCGGGGAGCTGTTTTTT,CASSLSYTGELFF
TRBV7-2,TRBJ2-3,.,TRBD1,TGTGCCAGCAGCTTATATCCTGGGACAGGCGTTAGCACAGATACGCAGTATTTT,CASSLYPGTGVSTDTQYF
TRBV11-3,TRBJ2-1,.,.,TGTGCCAGCAGCTTCAGTAAACAGATCGGTGAGCAGTTCTTC,CASSFSKQIGEQFF
TRBV4-3,TRBJ1-5,.,.,TGCGCCAGCAGCCAAGATGAGGGGTCCAATCAGCCCCAGCATTTT,CASSQDEGSNQPQHF
TRBV27,TRBJ1-3,.,.,TGTGCCAGCAGTTTATGGGGGGACCCTGGAAACACCATATATTTT,CASSLWGDPGNTIYF
TRBV7-8,TRBJ1-2,.,.,TGTGCCAGCAGCGTTCGTCGAGGCGGATCGGCCTATGGCTACACCTTC,CASSVRRGGSAYGYTF
TRBV15,TRBJ1-4,.,TRBD1,TGTGCCACCCAATTGGACAGGGCAGAAAAAAAACTGTTTTTT,CATQLDRAEKKLFF
TRBV5-4,TRBJ2-3,.,.,TGTGCCAGCAGCTTGCGGGCAGGGCGGGACCACACAGATACGCAGTATTTT,CASSLRAGRDHTDTQYF
TRBV5-4,TRBJ2-5,.,.,TGTGCCAGCAGCTCGATACCAAACCAGGGGCGGGAGACCCAGTACTTC,CASSSIPNQGRETQYF
TRBV6-2/TRBV6-3,TRBJ1-6,.,.,TGTGCCAGCAGCCGACAGGACTCACCCCTCCACTTT,CASSRQDSPLHF